The rows below give T cell receptor beta chains drawn from one sample of a study of tumor and adjacent non-tumor tissue in lung cancer. TCRdb recomputed calls from the multiplex PCR reads with MiXCR, one row per CDR3 protein. This repertoire shows roughly 67,000 distinct CDR3 sequences, about 77% found once; its top ten account for over 35%. Sequenced sample: distant non-tumor lung tissue. The receptors come from a man between 60 and 75 years old with non-small cell lung cancer. The CDR3 runs from the conserved cysteine through the conserved F or W. The order of the fields is D gene, clone size, V gene, J gene, CDR3 DNA, CDR3 protein. D genes are given only for firm matches. Clone size is shown for a subset of rows, as once, few, many or a class of expanded clone.

D: NA
size: NA
V: TRBV4-1
J: TRBJ2-1
DNA: TGCGCCACCAGCCAAGATATGATTGGGAGAACCTATAATGAGCAGTTCTTC
CDR3: CATSQDMIGRTYNEQFF

D: TRBD2
size: NA
V: TRBV20-1
J: TRBJ2-3
DNA: TGCGGTGCGACTAGCGGGAGAATAGATACGCAGTATTTT
CDR3: CGATSGRIDTQYF

D: TRBD1
size: NA
V: TRBV10-3
J: TRBJ1-2
DNA: TGTGCCATCGCCACTCGGACAGGGAGTGACGGCTACACCTTC
CDR3: CAIATRTGSDGYTF

D: TRBD1
size: NA
V: TRBV6-1
J: TRBJ2-7
DNA: TGTGCCAGCTGTGAAGGGGACAGCTCCTACGAGCAGTATTTC
CDR3: CASCEGDSSYEQYF

D: NA
size: NA
V: TRBV12-3/TRBV12-4
J: TRBJ1-4
DNA: TGCGCCAGCAGTTTACACCAGGGACCTAATGAAAAACTGTTTTTT
CDR3: CASSLHQGPNEKLFF

D: NA
size: once
V: TRBV11-1
J: TRBJ2-2
DNA: TGTACCAGCAGCTATACTAGTGTCACCGGGGAACTGTTTTTC
CDR3: CTSSYTSVTGELFF

D: NA
size: NA
V: TRBV29-1
J: TRBJ2-6
DNA: TGCAGCGTGGATCCGGGCGTTGCGGAGGCTGGGGTCAACGTCCTGACTTTC
CDR3: CSVDPGVAEAGVNVLTF

D: TRBD2
size: NA
V: TRBV4-1
J: TRBJ2-7
DNA: TGCGCCAGCAGCCAAGGAATTTTAGCGGGAGGGAGGGGCAAGCAGTACTTC
CDR3: CASSQGILAGGRGKQYF

D: TRBD1
size: NA
V: TRBV7-9
J: TRBJ2-1
DNA: TGTGCCAGCAGGTCAAATGGACAGGACCACAATGTGCAGTTCTTC
CDR3: CASRSNGQDHNVQFF

D: NA
size: once
V: TRBV6-5
J: TRBJ2-1
DNA: TGTACCAACAGTTACTCGAGGCGCAGCGGCAATGAGCAGTTCTTC
CDR3: CTNSYSRRSGNEQFF

D: NA
size: NA
V: TRBV6-1
J: TRBJ1-1
DNA: TGTGCCAGCAGTGATACAGATAACACTGAGGCTCTCTTT
CDR3: CASSDTDNTEALF

D: NA
size: NA
V: TRBV5-1
J: TRBJ2-5
DNA: TGCGCCAGCAACTTGGGTACAGCCCCATCTGTAGAGACCCAGTACTTC
CDR3: CASNLGTAPSVETQYF

D: TRBD2
size: NA
V: TRBV11-2
J: TRBJ2-7
DNA: TGTGCCAGCAGCTTAGTGACTAGCTACGAGCAATACTTC
CDR3: CASSLVTSYEQYF

D: NA
size: NA
V: TRBV7-8
J: TRBJ2-7
DNA: TGTGCCAGCAGCCTAGCGCGGACATCTAACGAGCAGTACTTC
CDR3: CASSLARTSNEQYF

D: NA
size: NA
V: TRBV5-6
J: TRBJ2-7
DNA: TGTGCCAGCAGCTTGGGACATGGGGCTGTGAAGTATTTC
CDR3: CASSLGHGAVKYF

D: NA
size: few
V: TRBV9
J: TRBJ1-1
DNA: TGTGCCAGCAGCGCGGAACAGGGGAACACTGAAGCTTTCTTT
CDR3: CASSAEQGNTEAFF

D: TRBD2
size: NA
V: TRBV14
J: TRBJ2-5
DNA: TGTGCCAGCAGCCGCCGGACTAGCGGGAGACAAGAGATCCAGTACTTC
CDR3: CASSRRTSGRQEIQYF

D: NA
size: NA
V: TRBV7-9
J: TRBJ2-1
DNA: TGTGCCAGCAGGGAAGTTAAGGGACATAGGCATGAGGAGTTGTTC
CDR3: CASREVKGHRHEELF

D: TRBD2
size: few
V: TRBV29-1
J: TRBJ2-1
DNA: TGCAGTGCTGGACTAGCGGGCCGCTACAATGAGCACTTCTTC
CDR3: CSAGLAGRYNEHFF

D: TRBD1
size: NA
V: TRBV10-3
J: TRBJ1-5
DNA: TGTGCCACCGGGTCGGACAGGGGGGATCAACCCCAGCATTTT
CDR3: CATGSDRGDQPQHF

D: NA
size: NA
V: TRBV6-1
J: TRBJ2-1
DNA: TGTGCCTGCGGTCGGAATTACAGTGAGCAGTTCTTC
CDR3: CACGRNYSEQFF

D: TRBD1
size: NA
V: TRBV29-1
J: TRBJ1-4
DNA: TGCAGCGTTGAATATCTAAAGGGGGCGGATGAAAAACTGCTTTTT
CDR3: CSVEYLKGADEKLLF

D: TRBD1
size: many
V: TRBV15
J: TRBJ2-5
DNA: TGTGCCACCAGCAGGACAGGGCGGTGGGAGACCCAGTACTTC
CDR3: CATSRTGRWETQYF

D: NA
size: NA
V: TRBV19
J: TRBJ2-4
DNA: TGTGCCAGTAGTATAGAAGATGGCATTCAGTACTTC
CDR3: CASSIEDGIQYF

D: NA
size: NA
V: TRBV4-3
J: TRBJ2-7
DNA: TGCGCCAGCAGCCAAGAATTCGGATACTCCTACGAGCAATACTTC
CDR3: CASSQEFGYSYEQYF

D: TRBD2
size: NA
V: TRBV12-3/TRBV12-4
J: TRBJ2-1
DNA: TGTGCCAGCACCGCGGGACTAGCTGGAGGGCATGAGCAGTTCTTC
CDR3: CASTAGLAGGHEQFF

D: NA
size: NA
V: TRBV6-2/TRBV6-3
J: TRBJ1-2
DNA: TGTGCCACCAGACAGTCTGGCAGGGCCAAGTATGGCTACAGCTTC
CDR3: CATRQSGRAKYGYSF